This entry lists 2 T cell receptor beta chains sequenced from one sample in a study of blood T cells in healthy people across ages. Using a J-beta primer mix together with a sample-barcoded 5' primer, a second PCR was run for about 6 to 11 cycles. MiXCR, applied by TCRdb to the 5' RACE reads, yields one record per CDR3 protein. The sample consists of 1.5 million to 1.9 million distinct CDR3 sequences, 40% to 45% of them appearing once. The material sequenced was blood. These receptors originate from a woman in her late teens or twenties in good health.

The V and J genes are TRBV10-3 and TRBJ2-7, with 7 nucleotides matching TRBD2. Germline assignment: CDR1 ENHRY and CDR2 SYGVKD. The CDR3 covers 15 residues. The trim removed 4 bases at V and 4 bases at J, leaving 10 bases unmatched. CDR3 protein: CAISATSVAQYEQYF. CDR3 in DNA: TGTGCCATCAGTGCCACTAGCGTTGCCCAATACGAGCAGTACTTC.

The chain is built from TRBV20-1 and TRBJ2-7; D is uncertain. Matching the DNA end better, TRBJ2-5 makes the J call doubtful. Germline V gene data show CDR1 as DFQATT and CDR2 as SNEGSKA (reference sequence). This CDR3 is built from 14 residues. The CDR3: CSATWIRKPQTQYF. CDR3 sequence (DNA): TGCAGTGCTACCTGGATTAGAAAACCGCAGACCCAGTACTTC.